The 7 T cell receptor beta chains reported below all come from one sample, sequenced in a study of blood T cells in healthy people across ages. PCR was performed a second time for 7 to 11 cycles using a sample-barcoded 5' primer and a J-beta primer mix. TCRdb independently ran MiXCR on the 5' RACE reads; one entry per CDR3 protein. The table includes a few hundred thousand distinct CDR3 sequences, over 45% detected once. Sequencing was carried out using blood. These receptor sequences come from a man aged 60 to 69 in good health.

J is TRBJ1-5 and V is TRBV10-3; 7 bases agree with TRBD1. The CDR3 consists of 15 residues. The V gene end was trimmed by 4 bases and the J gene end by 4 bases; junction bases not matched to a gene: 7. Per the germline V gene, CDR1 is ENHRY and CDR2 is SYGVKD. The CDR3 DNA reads TGTGCCATCAGTGCCGGACAGGACAATAATCAGCCCCAGCATTTT. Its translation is CAISAGQDNNQPQHF.

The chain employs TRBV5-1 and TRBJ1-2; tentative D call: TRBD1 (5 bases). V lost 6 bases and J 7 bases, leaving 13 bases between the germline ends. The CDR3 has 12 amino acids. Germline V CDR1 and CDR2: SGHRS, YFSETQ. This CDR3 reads CASTEGLSGYTF. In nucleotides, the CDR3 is TGCGCCAGCACTGAGGGGCTAAGTGGCTACACCTTC.

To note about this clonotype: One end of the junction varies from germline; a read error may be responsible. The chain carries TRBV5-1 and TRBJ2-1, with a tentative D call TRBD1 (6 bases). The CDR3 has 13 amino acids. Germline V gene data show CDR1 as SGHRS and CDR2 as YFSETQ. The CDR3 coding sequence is TGCGCCAGCAGCCTGGCAGGGGCGAATGAGCGGTTCTTC. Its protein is CASSLAGANERFF.

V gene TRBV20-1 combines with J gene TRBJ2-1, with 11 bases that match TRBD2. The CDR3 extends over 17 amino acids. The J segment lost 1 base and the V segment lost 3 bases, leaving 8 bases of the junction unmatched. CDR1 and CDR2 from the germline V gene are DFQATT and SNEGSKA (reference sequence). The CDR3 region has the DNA TGCAGTGCTAGTAGGGTAACTAGCGGGAGATCCTACAATGAGCAGTTCTTC. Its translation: CSASRVTSGRSYNEQFF.

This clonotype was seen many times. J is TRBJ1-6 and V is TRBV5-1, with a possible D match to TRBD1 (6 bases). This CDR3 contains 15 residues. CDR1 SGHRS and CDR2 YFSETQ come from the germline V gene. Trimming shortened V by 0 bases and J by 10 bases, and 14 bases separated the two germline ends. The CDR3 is CASSLEGGRRSPLHF. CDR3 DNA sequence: TGCGCCAGCAGCTTGGAAGGGGGGCGCCGGTCACCCCTCCACTTT.

CDR3 amino acids: CASSLAGVGDEQFF. The CDR3, as DNA: TGCGCCAGCAGCCTAGCGGGAGTAGGTGATGAGCAGTTCTTC. The rearrangement uses TRBV4-3 and TRBJ2-1; 9 nucleotides match TRBD2. Germline V gene lookup returns CDR1 LGHNA and CDR2 YSLEER. V was pared by 4 bases and J by 8 bases, with 6 bases of the junction left unmatched. This CDR3 has 14 amino acids.

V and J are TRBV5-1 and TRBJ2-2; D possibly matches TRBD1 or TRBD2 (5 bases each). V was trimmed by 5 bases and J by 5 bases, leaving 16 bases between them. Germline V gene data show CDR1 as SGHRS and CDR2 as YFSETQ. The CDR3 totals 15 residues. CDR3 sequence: CASRDQGRTTGELFF. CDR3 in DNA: TGCGCCAGCAGAGATCAGGGACGGACTACCGGGGAGCTGTTTTTT.